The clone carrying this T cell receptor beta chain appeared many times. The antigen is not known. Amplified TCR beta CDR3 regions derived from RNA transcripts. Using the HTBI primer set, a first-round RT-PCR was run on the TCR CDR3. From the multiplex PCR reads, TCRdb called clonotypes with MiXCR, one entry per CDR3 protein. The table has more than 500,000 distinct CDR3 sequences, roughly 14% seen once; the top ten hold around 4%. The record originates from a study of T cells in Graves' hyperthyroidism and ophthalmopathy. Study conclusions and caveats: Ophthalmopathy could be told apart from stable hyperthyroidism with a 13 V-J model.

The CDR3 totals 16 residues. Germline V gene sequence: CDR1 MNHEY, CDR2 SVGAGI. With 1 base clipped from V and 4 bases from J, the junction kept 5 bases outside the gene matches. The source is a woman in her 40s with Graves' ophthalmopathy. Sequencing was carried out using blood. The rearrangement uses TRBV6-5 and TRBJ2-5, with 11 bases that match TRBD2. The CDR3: CASSYFTSGSLETQYF. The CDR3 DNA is TGTGCCAGCAGTTACTTTACTAGCGGGAGTTTAGAGACCCAGTACTTC.